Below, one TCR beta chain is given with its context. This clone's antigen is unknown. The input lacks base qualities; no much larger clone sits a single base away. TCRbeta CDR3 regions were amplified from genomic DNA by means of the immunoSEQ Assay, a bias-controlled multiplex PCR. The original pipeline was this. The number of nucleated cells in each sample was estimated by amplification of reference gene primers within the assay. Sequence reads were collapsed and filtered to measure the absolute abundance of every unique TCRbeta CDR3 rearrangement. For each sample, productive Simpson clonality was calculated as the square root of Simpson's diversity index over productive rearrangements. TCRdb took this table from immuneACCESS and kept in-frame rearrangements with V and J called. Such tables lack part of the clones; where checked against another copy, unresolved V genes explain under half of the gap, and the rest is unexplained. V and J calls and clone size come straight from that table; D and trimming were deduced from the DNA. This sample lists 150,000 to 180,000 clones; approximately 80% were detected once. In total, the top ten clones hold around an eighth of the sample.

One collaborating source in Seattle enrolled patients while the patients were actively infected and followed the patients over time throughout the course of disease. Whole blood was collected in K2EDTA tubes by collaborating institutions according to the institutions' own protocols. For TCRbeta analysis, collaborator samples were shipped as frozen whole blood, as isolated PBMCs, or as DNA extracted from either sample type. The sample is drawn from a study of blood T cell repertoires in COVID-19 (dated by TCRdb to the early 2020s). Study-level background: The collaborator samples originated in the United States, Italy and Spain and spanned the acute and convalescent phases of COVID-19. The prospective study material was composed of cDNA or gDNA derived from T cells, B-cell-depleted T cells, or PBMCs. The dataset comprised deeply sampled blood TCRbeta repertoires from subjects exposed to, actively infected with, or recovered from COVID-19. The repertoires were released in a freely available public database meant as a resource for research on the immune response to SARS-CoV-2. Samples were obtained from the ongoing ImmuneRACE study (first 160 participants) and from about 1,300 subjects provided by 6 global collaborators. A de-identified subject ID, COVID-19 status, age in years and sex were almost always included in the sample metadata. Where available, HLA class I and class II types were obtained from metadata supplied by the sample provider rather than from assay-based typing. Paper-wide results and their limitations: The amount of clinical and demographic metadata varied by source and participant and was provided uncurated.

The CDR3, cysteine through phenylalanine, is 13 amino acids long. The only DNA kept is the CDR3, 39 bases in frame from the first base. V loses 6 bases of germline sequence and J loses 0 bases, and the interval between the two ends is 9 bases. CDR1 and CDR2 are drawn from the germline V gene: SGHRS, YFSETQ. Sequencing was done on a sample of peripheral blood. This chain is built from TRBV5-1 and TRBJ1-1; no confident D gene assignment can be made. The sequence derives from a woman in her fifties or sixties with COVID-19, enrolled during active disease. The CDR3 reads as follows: CASTSTLNTEAFF. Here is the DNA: TGCGCCAGCACCTCGACACTGAACACTGAAGCTTTCTTT.